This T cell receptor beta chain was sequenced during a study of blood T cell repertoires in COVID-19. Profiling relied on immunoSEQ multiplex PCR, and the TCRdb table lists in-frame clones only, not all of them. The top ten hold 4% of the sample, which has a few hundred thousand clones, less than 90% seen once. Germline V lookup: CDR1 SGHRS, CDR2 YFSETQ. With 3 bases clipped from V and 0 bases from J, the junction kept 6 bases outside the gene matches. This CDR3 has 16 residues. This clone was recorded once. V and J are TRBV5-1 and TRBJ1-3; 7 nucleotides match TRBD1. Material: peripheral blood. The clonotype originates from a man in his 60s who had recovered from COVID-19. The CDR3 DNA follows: TGCGCCAGCAGCTCCAGAGACAGGGACTCTGGAAACACCATATATTTT. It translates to CASSSRDRDSGNTIYF.